These 31 T cell receptor beta chains were sequenced from one sample in a study of tumor-infiltrating lymphocytes in primary liver carcinoma. Unsorted whole blood served as the source of blood RNA, and germline DNA was extracted as well. With approximately 500 ng total RNA as template and a constant-region primer, TCR beta cDNA was made. Sequencing libraries for TCR beta derived from three nested multiplex PCR rounds that used slightly modified ARM-PCR. In the first two PCR rounds, TRBV1-TRBV30 forward primers were paired with a C-beta reverse primer, and each round lasted approximately 10 cycles. MiXCR, run by TCRdb on the multiplex PCR reads, gives a single entry per CDR3 protein. The data contain 330,000 or so distinct CDR3 sequences, roughly 61% of them singletons. The sample taken for sequencing was peripheral blood. These TCRs come from a man aged 40-50 years with primary liver carcinoma and hepatitis B virus infection.

The V and J genes are TRBV7-3 and TRBJ2-3; TRBD1 is a possible D gene (6 bases). The V gene lost 4 bases and the J gene lost 0 bases, with 11 bases spanning the gap. Germline V lookup: CDR1 SGHTA, CDR2 FQGTGA. The CDR3 extends over 15 amino acids. The chain's CDR3 is CASSSRQESTDTQYF. The CDR3 coding sequence is TGTGCCAGCAGCTCGAGACAGGAGAGCACAGATACGCAGTATTTT. The whole variable domain, filled in from reference TRBV7-3 and TRBJ2-3, reads GAGVSQTPSNKVTEKGKYVELRCDPISGHTALYWYRQSLGQGPEFLIYFQGTGAADDSGLPNDRFFAVRPEGSVSTLKIQRTERGDSAVYLCASSSRQESTDTQYFGPGTRLTVL.

This clonotype was seen just once. Compared with germline, one end of the junction differs, possibly owing to a read error. The chain links TRBV5-4 to TRBJ2-3; D not certain. The CDR3 covers 13 residues. Germline V gene sequence: CDR1 SGHNT, CDR2 YYREEE (reference sequence). As DNA, the CDR3 is TGTACCAGCAGCTTGCCCCGGGCAGATACGCAGTATTTT. Its protein is CTSSLPRADTQYF.

Turning to this clonotype: A much larger clonotype is one base distant, so this may be a read error. This sequence joins TRBV12-3 or TRBV12-4 and TRBJ2-1; 11 bases are a match to TRBD2. There are 14 residues in the CDR3. Germline trimming cut 5 bases from V and 15 bases from J; bases unmatched to any gene: 12. The CDR3 DNA reads as TGTGCCAGCAGTCCGAGACTAGCGGGAAGGCCCCTGTTCTTC. This encodes CASSPRLAGRPLFF.

In the case of this clonotype: A read error may account for a junction end that differs from germline. V usage is TRBV4-2 and J usage is TRBJ2-1; maybe TRBD2 (6 bases). Germline V gene data show CDR1 as LGHNA and CDR2 as YNFKEQ. This CDR3 spans 16 amino acids. Here the CDR3 reads CASSEEGGNSYNEQFF. Here the CDR3 DNA reads TGTGCCAGCAGCGAAGAGGGCGGGAACTCCTACAATGAGCAGTTCTTC.

Points on this clonotype: Since a much larger clone is just one base distant, this may be a read error. The final CDR3 position lacks the conserved phenylalanine or tryptophan, pointing to a likely read error. The rearrangement joins TRBV29-1 to TRBJ2-7; 11 bases agree with TRBD1. The germline V gene has CDR1 SQVTM and CDR2 ANQGSEA. J lost 5 bases, V lost 6 bases, and 6 bases had no gene match. The CDR3 has 13 residues. CDR3 in amino acids: CSVPGTGGNEQYL. In nucleotides, the CDR3 is TGCAGCGTCCCCGGGACAGGGGGGAACGAGCAGTACTTA.

The table lists this clonotype with a few counts. The junction does not match germline at one end; this may be a read error. J is TRBJ1-1 and V is TRBV11-1; weak D call: TRBD1 (5 bases). The CDR3 is 15 residues long. Germline V gene data show CDR1 as SGHAT and CDR2 as FQDESV (reference sequence). CDR3 sequence reads: CASRHRGLLDTEAYF. DNA for the CDR3: TGTGCCAGCAGGCACCGGGGACTTTTGGACACTGAAGCCTACTTT.

To note about this clonotype: A junction end diverges from the germline sequence, so it may reflect a read error. The chain's CDR3 is CAGSPDNLNTGELFF. As DNA, the CDR3 is TGTGCCGGCAGCCCGGACAACCTGAACACCGGGGAGCTGTTTTTT. The chain links TRBV11-1 to TRBJ2-2; possible D gene TRBD1, 5 bases. Per germline, CDR1 SGHAT and CDR2 FQDESV (reference sequence). CDR3 length equals 15 residues. Drawing the rest from reference TRBV11-1 and TRBJ2-2, the complete variable domain is EAEVAQSPRYKITEKSQAVAFWCDPISGHATLYWYRQILGQGPELLVQFQDESVVDDSQLPKDRFSAERLKGVDSTLKIQPAELGDSAMYLCAGSPDNLNTGELFFGEGSRLTVL.

This clonotype has more than one count but fewer than ten. This chain joins TRBV28 and TRBJ1-1, with 7 bases fitting TRBD1. Germline CDR1 reads MDHEN; CDR2 reads SYDVKM. CDR3 length: 15 residues. V trimming: 9 bases; J trimming: 0 bases; junction bases outside the gene matches: 10. The CDR3 sequence is CASYQTGYMNTEAFF. The CDR3 DNA reads as TGTGCCAGTTATCAGACAGGGTACATGAACACTGAAGCTTTCTTT.

A word on this clonotype: Mismatch with germline at one junction end may stem from a read error. V and J are TRBV5-6 and TRBJ2-5, with TRBD2 matching over 14 bases. Germline CDR1 reads SGHDT; CDR2 reads YYEEEE. This CDR3 is built from 14 residues. This CDR3 is CASSWGLAGETHYF. The CDR3 DNA is TGTGCCAGCAGTTGGGGACTAGCGGGGGAGACCCATTACTTC.

V is TRBV12-3 or TRBV12-4 and J is TRBJ2-5; a possible D gene is TRBD1 (5 bases). V lost 9 bases to trimming and J lost 0 bases, with 17 bases between them. CDR3 length: 15 amino acids. The CDR3 protein is CASSRTRAYQETQYF. The CDR3 region has the DNA TGTGCCAGTAGTCGGACAAGGGCGTACCAAGAGACCCAGTACTTC.

This clonotype showed up just a few times. This rearrangement joins TRBV7-9 to TRBJ2-7; 8 bases align to TRBD1. The CDR3 covers 15 residues. With 5 bases clipped from V and 0 bases from J, the junction kept 6 bases outside the gene matches. The germline V gene encodes CDR1 SEHNR and CDR2 FQNEAQ (reference sequence). DNA of the CDR3: TGTGCCAGCAGCCCCCGGGACAGGAGCTCCTACGAGCAGTACTTC. It yields the protein CASSPRDRSSYEQYF.

V and J are TRBV4-1 and TRBJ2-7; 8 bases are shared with TRBD1. V shed 5 bases, J shed 0 bases, and the junction held 6 bases outside the gene matches. The germline V gene has CDR1 MGHRA and CDR2 YSYEKL. The CDR3 length is 15 residues. CDR3 loop: CASSNPGQVSYEQYF. CDR3 in DNA: TGCGCCAGCAGCAACCCGGGACAGGTCTCCTACGAGCAGTACTTC.

This clonotype came up a few times. The missing conserved phenylalanine or tryptophan at the end of this CDR3 makes a read error likely. V usage is TRBV7-9 and J usage is TRBJ2-1; 9 nucleotides match TRBD2. CDR3 length: 17 residues. V shed 1 base, J shed 5 bases, and the junction held 9 bases outside the gene matches. Germline CDR1 and CDR2: SEHNR and FQNEAQ (reference sequence). CDR3 loop: CASSLDRTSAGHNEQFL. DNA of the CDR3: TGTGCCAGCAGCTTAGACAGGACTAGCGCAGGTCACAATGAGCAGTTCCTC.

CDR3 sequence: CASSVTGTSDDDEQFF. CDR3 sequence (DNA): TGTGCCAGCAGCGTGACCGGGACTAGTGACGACGATGAGCAGTTCTTC. The V gene is TRBV11-2, the J gene TRBJ2-1, with 8 bases fitting TRBD2. The CDR3 sequence is 16 residues long. J gave up 8 bases and V 5 bases, and 14 bases lay outside the gene matches. Germline V gives CDR1 SGHAT, CDR2 FQNNGV.

The rearrangement joins TRBV5-1 to TRBJ2-1; no firm D call. Between the trimmed V and J ends, which lost 6 bases and 9 bases, there was a span of 22 bases. There are 15 residues in the CDR3. Per germline, CDR1 SGHRS and CDR2 YFSETQ. In DNA form, the CDR3 reads TGCGCCAGCAACCCCACCATTGATCTAGGCACTGAGCAGTTCTTC. Residues: CASNPTIDLGTEQFF.

Regarding this clonotype: An end of the junction does not agree with germline; a read error may underlie this. CDR3 loop: CGVFGTGSNEQFF. The CDR3 region has the DNA TGCGGCGTTTTCGGGACAGGGAGCAATGAGCAGTTCTTC. This chain links TRBV29-1 with TRBJ2-1, with 9 positions matching TRBD1. CDR1 and CDR2 from the germline V gene are SQVTM and ANQGSEA. The CDR3 has 13 amino acids.

As for this clonotype: Since a much larger clone is just one base distant, this may be a read error. Lacking the conserved final phenylalanine or tryptophan, this CDR3 likely reflects a read error. This chain joins TRBV6-6 and TRBJ2-7; TRBD1 matches 7 bases. The CDR3 spans 15 residues. The germline CDR1 and CDR2 sequences are MNHNY and SVGAGI (reference sequence). Losses at the gene ends were 3 bases for V and 2 bases for J; bases not matched to a gene: 7. Written as DNA, the CDR3 is TGTGCCAGCAGTTATCTTACCGGGACAGCCTACGAGCAGTACCTC. This translates into CASSYLTGTAYEQYL.

This rearrangement joins TRBV11-1 to TRBJ2-6; D possibly matches TRBD1 or TRBD2 (5 bases each). The CDR3 sequence is 20 residues long. From germline, CDR1 is SGHAT and CDR2 FQDESV (reference sequence). V lost 5 bases and J lost 5, with 28 bases in between. This CDR3 reads CASSPSRKDIWDPRANVLTF. CDR3 bases: TGTGCCAGCAGCCCCTCCCGCAAGGACATTTGGGACCCTAGGGCCAACGTCCTGACTTTC.

Concerning this clonotype itself: An end of the junction differs from the germline gene, which may be a read error. The gene calls are TRBV11-3 and TRBJ2-3; D assignment may be TRBD1 or TRBD2 (5 bases each). This CDR3 has 15 residues. In germline, CDR1 is SGHNT, CDR2 YENEEA. The CDR3 sequence is CANSPGWGPTTTQYF. The CDR3 coding sequence is TGTGCCAACAGCCCTGGTTGGGGACCCACAACTACGCAGTATTTT.

Of note for this clonotype: This may be a read error, as it is one base from a much larger clone. V gene TRBV4-1 combines with J gene TRBJ2-3, with D possibly matching TRBD2 (6 bases). Germline lookup yields CDR1 MGHRA and CDR2 YSYEKL. Deletions cut 1 base from V and 4 bases from J, with 9 bases between. The CDR3 runs 14 residues. CDR3 region: CASSQGTGADTQYF. CDR3 nucleotide sequence: TGCGCCAGCAGCCAAGGGACGGGGGCAGATACGCAGTATTTT.

This clonotype turned up a few times. The gene calls are TRBV5-1 and TRBJ2-2, with D tentatively TRBD1 (5 bases). The CDR3 is 13 residues long. Germline-derived CDR1 and CDR2 are SGHRS and YFSETQ. Trimming left V 5 bases short and J 2 bases short, with 7 bases between. The DNA for the CDR3 is TGCGCCAGCAGGACAGTTAACACCGGGGAGCTGTTTTTT. Residues: CASRTVNTGELFF.

The rearrangement uses TRBV11-2 and TRBJ2-7; the match to TRBD2 covers 13 bases. CDR3 size: 14 residues. The trim removed 6 bases at V and 5 bases at J, leaving 4 bases unmatched. Germline CDR1 reads SGHAT; CDR2 reads FQNNGV. CDR3 protein: CASRGLAGVDEQYF. CDR3 in DNA: TGTGCCAGCAGAGGACTAGCGGGAGTAGACGAGCAGTACTTC. The variable domain in full, with the rest retrieved from reference TRBV11-2 and TRBJ2-7, is EAGVAQSPRYKIIEKRQSVAFWCNPISGHATLYWYQQILGQGPKLLIQFQNNGVVDDSQLPKDRFSAERLKGVDSTLKIQPAKLEDSAVYLCASRGLAGVDEQYFGPGTRLTVT.

As regards this clonotype: A read error is possible here, since a much larger clone lies one base away. The chain employs TRBV5-1 and TRBJ2-1, with D uncertain. The germline CDR1 and CDR2 sequences are SGHRS and YFSETQ. The CDR3 has 14 residues. The CDR3 DNA sequence: TGCGCCGGCAGCTTGAGCCCCCCCTACAATGAGCAGTTCTTC. The encoded protein is CAGSLSPPYNEQFF.

In the case of this clonotype: This could be a read error, since a much larger clone is one nucleotide away. The chain uses TRBV6-2 or TRBV6-3 and TRBJ1-5, with a possible D match to TRBD1 (6 bases). The CDR3 is 15 amino acids. The ends were cut back, 6 bases at V and 1 base at J, with 13 bases in the middle. Germline V gives CDR1 MNHEY, CDR2 SVGEGT. The CDR3 region is CASRNQGRSNQPQHF. CDR3 sequence (DNA): TGTGCCAGCAGAAACCAGGGGAGGAGCAATCAGCCCCAGCATTTT.

Comments on this clonotype: The junction departs from germline at one end; a sequencing error may be responsible. The CDR3 nucleotides read TGCGCCAGCACCAGGAGTGGGGTTAAAGAGACCAAGTACTTC. This translates into CASTRSGVKETKYF. The V call is TRBV5-1, the J call TRBJ2-5; D unresolved. Germline V gene sequence: CDR1 SGHRS, CDR2 YFSETQ. This CDR3 has 14 amino acids.

In regard to this clonotype: At one end, the junction sequence differs from germline, possibly due to a read error. The rearrangement joins TRBV11-2 to TRBJ1-3, with TRBD1 matching over 7 bases. The germline V gene encodes CDR1 SGHAT and CDR2 FQNNGV. The CDR3 totals 15 residues. The CDR3 bases are TGTTCCAGCAGCTCCAGGGGGATTGGTGGAAACATCATATATTTT. Translated, it gives CSSSSRGIGGNIIYF.

A word on this clonotype: One end of the junction varies from germline; a read error may be responsible. The J gene is TRBJ2-3, the V gene TRBV29-1, with D perhaps matching TRBD2 (5 bases). Germline V gene sequence: CDR1 SQVTM, CDR2 ANQGSEA. The CDR3 consists of 15 residues. The CDR3 loop reads CSIEVRQRGTDTQYF. CDR3 in DNA: TGCAGCATTGAAGTTCGTCAGCGAGGGACAGATACGCAGTATTTT.

Comment on this clonotype: A single base separates this from a much larger clone, so it may be a read error. The chain is built from TRBV6-6 and TRBJ1-5; D not certain. The CDR3 sequence is 12 residues long. The germline V and J ends were trimmed by 7 bases and 7 bases, with 11 bases remaining between them. Per the germline V gene, CDR1 is MNHNY and CDR2 is SVGAGI (reference sequence). CDR3 coding DNA: TGTGCCAGCATTTCTGGGCCGCAGCCCCAGCATTTT. It codes for CASISGPQPQHF.

With respect to this clonotype: A junction boundary mismatches the germline segment, possibly from a read error. The chain links TRBV12-3 or TRBV12-4 to TRBJ2-1; 7 bases are a match to TRBD2. The CDR3 consists of 14 residues. The chain's CDR3 is CASTPAGSYNEEFF. The CDR3 DNA follows: TGTGCCAGCACCCCAGCGGGATCCTACAATGAGGAGTTCTTC.

Of note for this clonotype: The junction differs from germline at one of its ends, possibly a read error. The chain employs TRBV11-2 and TRBJ2-1, with D possibly being TRBD2 (6 bases). The CDR3 runs 16 residues. Germline V gene lookup returns CDR1 SGHAT and CDR2 FQNNGV. The CDR3 DNA reads as TGTGCCAGCAGCGTGTTCGAGGGAGGAAGGTACAATGGGCAGTTCTTC. Amino acids: CASSVFEGGRYNGQFF. Full variable domain (rest looked up from reference TRBV11-2 and TRBJ2-1): EAGVAQSPRYKIIEKRQSVAFWCNPISGHATLYWYQQILGQGPKLLIQFQNNGVVDDSQLPKDRFSAERLKGVDSTLKIQPAKLEDSAVYLCASSVFEGGRYNGQFFGPGTRLTVL.

With respect to this clonotype: Since a much larger clone is just one base distant, this may be a read error. A read error is likely, as this CDR3 ends without the conserved phenylalanine or tryptophan. The chain combines TRBV29-1 with TRBJ2-5, with unresolved D. The length of the CDR3 is 10 residues. The V end lost 6 bases, the J end lost 7 bases, and 9 bases lay between the germline ends. CDR1 and CDR2 from the germline V gene are SQVTM and ANQGSEA. The CDR3 DNA reads as TGCAGCGTAGAGATGGGGACCCAGTACTTA. It specifies CSVEMGTQYL.